This passage covers 13 T cell receptor beta chains from one sample sequenced in a study of blood T cell repertoires in COVID-19. The table came from immunoSEQ multiplex PCR; TCRdb's copy has only in-frame clones and leaves some out. The profile shows under 200,000 clones, just under 85% of them singletons. The specimen was peripheral blood. Receptors were obtained from a man in his sixties with COVID-19, enrolled during active disease.

The chain carries TRBV5-6 and TRBJ1-6, with 8 nucleotides matching TRBD1. Germline CDR1 reads SGHDT; CDR2 reads YYEEEE. Trimming took 3 bases from V and 7 from J; bases not matched to a gene: 3. This CDR3 spans 14 amino acids. The CDR3 here is CASSWGQENSPLHF. DNA for the CDR3: TGTGCCAGCAGCTGGGGACAGGAGAATTCACCCCTCCACTTT.

This chain joins TRBV19 and TRBJ1-1; D gene ambiguous. Per germline, CDR1 LNHDA and CDR2 SQIVND (reference sequence). The CDR3 has 15 amino acids. V was clipped by 5 bases and J by 4 bases, with 17 bases between them. The CDR3 here is CASSPWSPGATEAFF. The CDR3 nucleotides read TGTGCCAGTAGTCCCTGGTCGCCAGGCGCCACTGAAGCTTTCTTT.

V is TRBV4-2 and J is TRBJ2-1; 7 bases map to TRBD1. This CDR3 has 14 residues. J gave up 0 bases and V 11 bases, and 7 bases lay outside the gene matches. From germline, CDR1 is LGHNA and CDR2 YNFKEQ. This CDR3 reads CASKGDSSYNEQFF. The CDR3 DNA follows: TGTGCCTCCAAGGGGGACAGCTCCTACAATGAGCAGTTCTTC.

The rearrangement joins TRBV7-6 to TRBJ2-2; 9 bases are shared with TRBD2. The junction had 2 bases not matched to a gene; V was cut back by 2 bases and J by 1 base. The CDR3 length is 16 residues. Germline values: CDR1 SGHVS, CDR2 FNYEAQ. The DNA for the CDR3 is TGTGCCAGCAGCTTATCTAGCGGGGTGAACACCGGGGAGCTGTTTTTT. This sequence encodes CASSLSSGVNTGELFF.

V usage is TRBV21-1 and J usage is TRBJ1-3; the table's D call of TRBD1 was not tested on the DNA. TRBV21-1 has pseudogene status. The CDR3 is 18 amino acids. The CDR3 region has the DNA TGTGCCAGCAGCAAAGGGGGGACATTATTTATCTCTGGAAACACCATATATTTT. This gives the protein CASSKGGTLFISGNTIYF.

This clone has only one observation. The V and J genes are TRBV7-2 and TRBJ1-5; D uncertain. This CDR3 region has 13 residues. Trimming removed 0 bases at V and 7 bases at J, with 7 bases between. The germline gives CDR1 SGHTA, CDR2 FQGNSA. CDR3 loop: CASSLALKQPQHF. DNA for the CDR3: TGTGCCAGCAGCTTAGCCCTAAAGCAGCCCCAGCATTTT.

Concerning this clone: Additional DNA sequences in this sample encode the identical CDR3. V usage is TRBV28 and J usage is TRBJ1-2; TRBD1 is a possible D gene (5 bases). With 6 bases removed from V and 1 base from J, the gap between germline ends came to 12 bases. CDR1 is MDHEN and CDR2 is SYDVKM in the germline V gene. The CDR3 is made up of 14 amino acids. CDR3 DNA: TGTGCCAGCAGGAGGCAGGGCGGTAACTATGGCTACACCTTC. This sequence encodes CASRRQGGNYGYTF.

V and J are TRBV10-3 and TRBJ1-6; 10 bases agree with TRBD1. Unmatched junction bases numbered 4, after V lost 5 bases and J lost 15 bases. Germline values: CDR1 ENHRY, CDR2 SYGVKD. CDR3 size: 12 residues. The CDR3 DNA sequence: TGTGCCATCAGTCCGGACAGGGGGATCCTCCACTTT. This encodes CAISPDRGILHF.

This rearrangement joins TRBV27 to TRBJ2-2; 8 bases map to TRBD2. V trimming: 11 bases; J trimming: 8 bases; junction bases outside the gene matches: 19. This CDR3 is 16 amino acids long. From germline, CDR1 is MNHEY and CDR2 SMNVEV (reference sequence). In DNA, the CDR3 is TGTGCCGCAGCCCCCCACGGAGCGGGAGTTGGTGGGGAGCTGTTTTTT. This sequence encodes CAAAPHGAGVGGELFF.

The rearrangement joins TRBV10-3 to TRBJ1-3; 9 bases map to TRBD1. V trimming: 10 bases; J trimming: 4 bases; junction bases outside the gene matches: 8. CDR1 is ENHRY and CDR2 is SYGVKD in the germline V gene. The CDR3 length is 14 residues. The CDR3 region is CATWDREKGNTIYF. DNA for the CDR3: TGTGCCACCTGGGACAGGGAGAAGGGAAACACCATATATTTT.

The J gene is TRBJ1-5, the V gene TRBV5-4; perhaps TRBD1 as D (6 bases). V was trimmed by 2 bases and J by 2 bases, leaving 11 bases between them. The germline CDR1 and CDR2 sequences are SGHNT and YYREEE (reference sequence). The CDR3 extends over 15 amino acids. The CDR3 reads CASSFGAGGNQPQHF. CDR3 sequence (DNA): TGTGCCAGCAGCTTCGGTGCAGGGGGCAATCAGCCCCAGCATTTT.

CDR3 protein: CASSPSSRGQNTEAFF. The CDR3 DNA reads TGTGCCAGCTCACCCTCCTCCAGGGGCCAGAACACTGAAGCTTTCTTT. The V gene is TRBV18, the J gene TRBJ1-1, with D possibly matching TRBD1 (6 bases). V lost 3 bases, J lost 1 base, and 15 bases lay in between. This CDR3 is built from 16 residues. Looked up from germline, CDR1 is KGHSH and CDR2 is LQKENI. The variable domain in full, with the rest retrieved from reference TRBV18 and TRBJ1-1, is NAGVMQNPRHLVRRRGQEARLRCSPMKGHSHVYWYRQLPEEGLKFMVYLQKENIIDESGMPKERFSAEFPKEGPSILRIQQVVRGDSAAYFCASSPSSRGQNTEAFFGQGTRLTVV.

This clone was seen a single time. CDR3 nucleotides: TGCGCCAGCAGCTTGCTGACGGGAGGCACCGGGGAGCTGTTTTTT. Amino acids: CASSLLTGGTGELFF. This sequence joins TRBV5-1 and TRBJ2-2; 7 bases align to TRBD2. The CDR3 covers 15 residues. J was trimmed by 4 bases and V by 1 base; bases with no gene match: 4. Germline loops: CDR1 SGHRS, CDR2 YFSETQ.